One TCR beta chain is described in this entry. Its antigen is unknown. The data belong to a study of cytomegalovirus exposure and HLA in healthy donors. Findings and caveats of the study: One cluster of highly shared sequence variants probably arose as a sequencing artifact.

V was cut by 6 bases and J by 4 bases, with 21 bases left in between. This CDR3 contains 16 residues. The V gene's germline CDR1 is ENHRY and CDR2 SYGVKD. The PCR used 60 Vbeta and 13 Jbeta primers. This table comes from immunoSEQ multiplex PCR, and its TCRdb copy is limited to in-frame clones, with some not included. The sample carries some 170,000 clones, just under 80% recorded once. Sequenced input: PBMCs. The chain uses TRBV10-3 and TRBJ2-5; the D gene is possibly TRBD1 (6 bases). The receptor was derived from a man between 18 and 29 years old in good health and CMV-seropositive. CDR3 DNA: TGTGCCATCAGCGAACCACAACAGGGTGGGTTAGAGACCCAGTACTTC. The encoded protein is CAISEPQQGGLETQYF.